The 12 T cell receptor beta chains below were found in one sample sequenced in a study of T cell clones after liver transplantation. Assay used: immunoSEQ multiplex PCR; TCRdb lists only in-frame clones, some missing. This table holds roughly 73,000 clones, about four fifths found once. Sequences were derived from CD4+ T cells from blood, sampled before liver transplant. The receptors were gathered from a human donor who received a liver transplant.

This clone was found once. The CDR3, as DNA: TGTGCCAGCAGCGCCGGGGACCCTACGGGCTATGGCTACACCTTC. Residues: CASSAGDPTGYGYTF. The V call is TRBV28, the J call TRBJ1-2, with D perhaps TRBD1 (5 bases). CDR1 and CDR2 from the germline V gene are MDHEN and SYDVKM. There are 15 residues in the CDR3. The germline V and J ends were trimmed by 6 bases and 4 bases, with 18 bases remaining between them.

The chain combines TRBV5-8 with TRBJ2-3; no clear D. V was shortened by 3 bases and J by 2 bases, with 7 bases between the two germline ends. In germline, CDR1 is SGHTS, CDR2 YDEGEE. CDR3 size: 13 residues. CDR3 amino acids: CASSSTDTDTQYF. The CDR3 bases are TGTGCCAGCAGCTCAACGGACACAGATACGCAGTATTTT.

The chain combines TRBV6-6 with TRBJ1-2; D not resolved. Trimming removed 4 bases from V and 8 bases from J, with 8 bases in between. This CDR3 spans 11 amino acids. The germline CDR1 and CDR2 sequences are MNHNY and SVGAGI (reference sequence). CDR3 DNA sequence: TGTGCCAGCAGTTCTGGCGGGGGCTACACCTTC. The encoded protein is CASSSGGGYTF.

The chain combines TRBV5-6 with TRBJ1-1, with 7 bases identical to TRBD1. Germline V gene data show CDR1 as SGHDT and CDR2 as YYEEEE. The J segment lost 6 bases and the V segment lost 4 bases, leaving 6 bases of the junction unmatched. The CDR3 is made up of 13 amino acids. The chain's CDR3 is CASSPQGVSEAFF. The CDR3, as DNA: TGTGCCAGCAGCCCTCAGGGGGTTTCTGAAGCTTTCTTT.

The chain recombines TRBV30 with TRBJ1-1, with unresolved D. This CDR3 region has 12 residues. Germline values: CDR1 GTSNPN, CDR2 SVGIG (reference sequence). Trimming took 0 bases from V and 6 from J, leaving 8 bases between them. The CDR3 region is CAWSVGRAEAFF. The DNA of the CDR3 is TGTGCCTGGAGTGTAGGTAGAGCTGAAGCTTTCTTT. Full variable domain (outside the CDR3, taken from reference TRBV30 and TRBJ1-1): SQTIHQWPATLVQPVGSPLSLECTVEGTSNPNLYWYRQAAGRGLQLLFYSVGIGQISSEVPQNLSASRPQDRQFILSSKKLLLSDSGFYLCAWSVGRAEAFFGQGTRLTVV.

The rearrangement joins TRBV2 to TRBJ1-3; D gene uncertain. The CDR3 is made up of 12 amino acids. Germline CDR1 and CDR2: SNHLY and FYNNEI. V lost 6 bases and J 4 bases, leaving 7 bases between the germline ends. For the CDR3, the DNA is TGTGCCAGCAGAGGCTCCGGAAACACCATATATTTT. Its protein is CASRGSGNTIYF.

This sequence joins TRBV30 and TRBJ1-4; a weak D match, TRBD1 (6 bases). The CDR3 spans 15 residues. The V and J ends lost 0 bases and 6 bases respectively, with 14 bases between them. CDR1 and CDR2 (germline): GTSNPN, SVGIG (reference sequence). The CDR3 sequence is CAWSVRWGPDEKLFF. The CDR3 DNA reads TGTGCCTGGAGTGTACGATGGGGGCCCGATGAAAAACTGTTTTTT.

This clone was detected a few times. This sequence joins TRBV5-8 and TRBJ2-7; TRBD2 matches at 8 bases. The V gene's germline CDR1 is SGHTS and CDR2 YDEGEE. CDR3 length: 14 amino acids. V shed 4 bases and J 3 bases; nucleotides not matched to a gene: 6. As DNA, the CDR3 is TGTGCCAGCAGCCATCCCGGGACTAGCTACGAGCAGTACTTC. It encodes CASSHPGTSYEQYF.

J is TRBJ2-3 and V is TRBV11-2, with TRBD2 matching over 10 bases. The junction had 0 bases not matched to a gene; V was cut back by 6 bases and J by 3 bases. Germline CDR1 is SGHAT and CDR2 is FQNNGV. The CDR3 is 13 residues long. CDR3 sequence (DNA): TGTGCCAGCAGACTAGCGGGAACAGATACGCAGTATTTT. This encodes CASRLAGTDTQYF.

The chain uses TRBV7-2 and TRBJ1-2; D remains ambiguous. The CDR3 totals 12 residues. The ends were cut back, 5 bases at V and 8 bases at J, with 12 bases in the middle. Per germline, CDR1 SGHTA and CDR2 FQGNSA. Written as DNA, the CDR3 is TGTGCCAGCAGCCAGACGGTAGCCGGCTACACCTTC. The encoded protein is CASSQTVAGYTF. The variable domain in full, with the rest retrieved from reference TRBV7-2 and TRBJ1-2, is GAGVSQSPSNKVTEKGKDVELRCDPISGHTALYWYRQSLGQGLEFLIYFQGNSAPDKSGLPSDRFSAERTGGSVSTLTIQRTQQEDSAVYLCASSQTVAGYTFGSGTRLTVV.

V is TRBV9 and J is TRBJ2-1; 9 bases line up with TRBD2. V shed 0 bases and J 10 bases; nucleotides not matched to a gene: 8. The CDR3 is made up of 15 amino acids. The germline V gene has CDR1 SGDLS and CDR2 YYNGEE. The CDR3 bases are TGTGCCAGCAGCGTAGTAGGCGGGAGGGGTCGGGAGCAGTTCTTC. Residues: CASSVVGGRGREQFF.

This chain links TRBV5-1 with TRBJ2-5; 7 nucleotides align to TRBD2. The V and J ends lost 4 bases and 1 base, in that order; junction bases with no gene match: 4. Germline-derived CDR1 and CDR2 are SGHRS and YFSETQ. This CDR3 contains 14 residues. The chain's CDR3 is CASSPGGGQETQYF. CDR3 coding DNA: TGCGCCAGCAGCCCGGGCGGGGGCCAAGAGACCCAGTACTTC.